The rows below give T cell receptor beta chains drawn from one sample of a study of blood T cell repertoires in COVID-19. Only in-frame clones appear in the TCRdb table, and some are missing; sequencing was by immunoSEQ multiplex PCR. The profile covers about 240,000 clones, with approximately 78% appearing a single time and approximately 3.5% taken by the ten largest. The sequencing input was peripheral blood. These receptors were collected from a woman aged 18-35 years with acute or convalescent COVID-19. The CDR3 runs from the conserved cysteine through the conserved F or W. The D gene is left open where the match is weak. Clone size, where shown, is once, few, many, or a class for clones that have expanded.

clone_size,v_call,d_call,j_call,cdr3_nt,cdr3_aa
.,TRBV3-1/TRBV3-2,.,TRBJ1-5,TGTGCCAGCAGCCAAGATCGCGGACAGCCCCAGCATTTT,CASSQDRGQPQHF
few,TRBV3-1/TRBV3-2,TRBD2,TRBJ2-3,TGTGCCAGCAGCCAATCGGGACTAGCGGAAACAGATACGCAGTATTTT,CASSQSGLAETDTQYF
.,TRBV6-5,TRBD2,TRBJ2-3,TGTGCCAGCAGCCGCACTAGCGGAAGCACAGATACGCAGTATTTT,CASSRTSGSTDTQYF
.,TRBV6-5,TRBD1,TRBJ1-5,TGTGCCACCCGTCCCCGGGACAGTAGCAATCAGCCCCAGCATTTT,CATRPRDSSNQPQHF
.,TRBV7-8,.,TRBJ1-6,TGTGCCAGCAGCCTGGGTCCGGGGTATAATTCACCCCTCCACTTT,CASSLGPGYNSPLHF
.,TRBV6-5,.,TRBJ2-5,TGTGCCAGCAGTCGGCTACAGGGACCCGAGTACTTC,CASSRLQGPEYF
.,TRBV6-5,TRBD2,TRBJ2-1,TGTGCCAGCAGTTGGGGACTAGCGGTCTACAATGAGCAGTTCTTC,CASSWGLAVYNEQFF
.,TRBV15,.,TRBJ1-5,TGTGCCACCAGCAGAGGGGAGGCAGGGCATCAGCCCCAGCATTTT,CATSRGEAGHQPQHF
.,TRBV27,.,TRBJ1-6,TGTGCCAGCAGCCGACTGACTAATTCACCCCTCCACTTT,CASSRLTNSPLHF
.,TRBV4-2,TRBD1,TRBJ1-1,TGTGCCAGCAGCCCCCCGGGACAGGGTGAAGCTTTCTTT,CASSPPGQGEAFF
.,TRBV10-3,TRBD1,TRBJ2-7,TGTGCCATCAGAGAGACAGGGTCCGACGAGCAGTACTTC,CAIRETGSDEQYF
.,TRBV4-1,.,TRBJ1-2,TGCGCCAGCAGCCCGACGGACAGCTTCTATGGCTACACCTTC,CASSPTDSFYGYTF
few,TRBV6-5,TRBD2,TRBJ2-7,TGTGCCAGCAGAATTACTAGCGGGAGTCTGCTCGAGCAGTACTTC,CASRITSGSLLEQYF
.,TRBV3-1/TRBV3-2,TRBD1,TRBJ1-2,TGTGCCAGCAGCCAGGGGGGGACAGGGACCGTCGGGTATGGCTACACCTTC,CASSQGGTGTVGYGYTF
.,TRBV5-8,.,TRBJ1-1,TGTGCCAACTCTTGGGACATAAACACTGAAGCTTTCTTT,CANSWDINTEAFF
.,TRBV10-3,.,TRBJ2-2,TGTGCCATCAGCGACGAGGTTTTGAAAAACACCGGGGAGCTGTTTTTT,CAISDEVLKNTGELFF
.,TRBV5-1,.,TRBJ1-6,TGCGCCAGCAGCTTGGGGCGGGGGGCGCAGAGTAATTCACCCCTCCACTTT,CASSLGRGAQSNSPLHF
.,TRBV27,.,TRBJ1-1,TGTGCCAGCAGTTTGGCCAGGGGAAACACTGAAGCTTTCTTT,CASSLARGNTEAFF
.,TRBV6-5,.,TRBJ1-1,TGTGCCAGCAGTTACTCAACGCAGGGTAGAACTGAAGCTTTCTTT,CASSYSTQGRTEAFF
few,TRBV7-6,TRBD2,TRBJ2-3,TGTGCCAGCAGCTTAGCGTTAGCGGGAGCGGGGGCAGATACGCAGTATTTT,CASSLALAGAGADTQYF
once,TRBV28,TRBD1,TRBJ2-2,TGTGCCAGCCTTAATCAGGGGGCTGGTACCGGGGAGCTGTTTTTT,CASLNQGAGTGELFF
.,TRBV2,.,TRBJ1-5,TGTGCCAGCAGCCAAACAGGTGGCAATCAGCCCCAGCATTTT,CASSQTGGNQPQHF